These 10 T cell receptor beta chains were sequenced from one sample in a study of cytomegalovirus exposure and HLA in healthy donors. 13 Jbeta primers and 60 Vbeta primers were used for the PCR. Measured with immunoSEQ multiplex PCR; TCRdb has only the in-frame clones, and not every one. The sample holds approximately 110,000 clones, around 77% seen once. Sequenced input: PBMCs. The receptors come from a woman in her twenties or thirties in good health and CMV-seropositive.

The V call is TRBV2, the J call TRBJ1-2; D perhaps matches TRBD1 (5 bases). V dropped 2 bases and J dropped 5 bases, with 15 bases sitting between them. CDR1 is SNHLY and CDR2 is FYNNEI in the germline V gene. CDR3 length: 15 amino acids. The DNA of the CDR3 is TGTGCCAGCAGTGAACTTAGGGGCAGTATTTATGGCTACACCTTC. It specifies CASSELRGSIYGYTF.

This sequence joins TRBV14 and TRBJ2-3; the D gene is possibly TRBD2 (5 bases). CDR3 length: 15 residues. Germline V lookup: CDR1 SGHDN, CDR2 FVKESK. V lost 1 base, J lost 1 base, and 9 bases lay in between. CDR3 sequence (DNA): TGTGCCAGCAGCCAAGTATGGGGAGGCACAGATACGCAGTATTTT. It encodes CASSQVWGGTDTQYF.

This clone was seen a single time. The rearrangement joins TRBV5-4 to TRBJ1-2, with 7 bases aligning to TRBD1. The germline V gene encodes CDR1 SGHNT and CDR2 YYREEE (reference sequence). CDR3 length equals 13 residues. The V gene end was trimmed by 4 bases and the J gene end by 6 bases; junction bases not matched to a gene: 6. The chain's CDR3 is CASSPQGVDGYTF. As DNA, the CDR3 is TGTGCCAGCAGCCCCCAGGGGGTGGATGGCTACACCTTC.

The chain couples TRBV4-1 to TRBJ1-3, with D unclear. Trimming cost V 4 bases and J 6 bases, with 16 bases left between them. The CDR3 sequence is 15 residues long. In germline, CDR1 is MGHRA, CDR2 YSYEKL. This chain's CDR3 is CASSPDSGNLNTIYF. The CDR3 DNA sequence: TGCGCCAGCAGCCCTGACTCCGGGAACTTAAACACCATATATTTT.

J is TRBJ2-7 and V is TRBV2, with a possible D match to TRBD1 (6 bases). This CDR3 contains 16 residues. V lost 6 bases, J lost 3 bases, and 21 bases lay in between. Germline V gene data show CDR1 as SNHLY and CDR2 as FYNNEI. The CDR3 region has the DNA TGTGCCAGCAGCCAGGGGTCCGGACGGACATACTACGAGCAGTACTTC. Translated, it gives CASSQGSGRTYYEQYF. The variable domain in full, completed from reference TRBV2 and TRBJ2-7, reads EPEVTQTPSHQVTQMGQEVILRCVPISNHLYFYWYRQILGQKVEFLVSFYNNEISEKSEIFDDQFSVERPDGSNFTLKIRSTKLEDSAMYFCASSQGSGRTYYEQYFGPGTRLTVT.

The V and J genes are TRBV10-3 and TRBJ2-7; no definite D call. The V end lost 5 bases, the J end lost 0 bases, and 11 bases lay between the germline ends. The CDR3 covers 14 residues. The germline CDR1 and CDR2 sequences are ENHRY and SYGVKD. The CDR3 reads CAISQEGTSYEQYF. CDR3 nucleotide sequence: TGTGCCATCAGTCAGGAAGGCACCTCCTACGAGCAGTACTTC.

The rearrangement links TRBV10-3 to TRBJ1-6; 7 bases are shared with TRBD1. Per the germline V gene, CDR1 is ENHRY and CDR2 is SYGVKD. Losses at the gene ends were 3 bases for V and 5 bases for J; bases not matched to a gene: 7. This CDR3 has 16 amino acids. CDR3 nucleotides: TGTGCCATCAGTGAATACGGGACAGTTAATAATTCACCCCTCCACTTT. It translates to CAISEYGTVNNSPLHF.

The chain has TRBV11-3 and TRBJ1-1, with 10 bases aligning to TRBD1. The CDR3 is 15 residues long. The germline gives CDR1 SGHNT, CDR2 YENEEA. V was pared by 5 bases and J by 4 bases, with 7 bases of the junction left unmatched. The CDR3 spells CASSGGTGAPTEAFF. The CDR3 region has the DNA TGTGCCAGCAGCGGGGGGACAGGGGCGCCCACTGAAGCTTTCTTT.

This chain links TRBV5-1 with TRBJ2-2; a possible D gene is TRBD2 (6 bases). The germline V gene encodes CDR1 SGHRS and CDR2 YFSETQ. There are 14 residues in the CDR3. Trimming left V 4 bases short and J 3 bases short, with 10 bases between. CDR3 sequence reads: CASSPGLYTGELFF. For the CDR3, the DNA is TGCGCCAGCAGCCCGGGACTCTACACCGGGGAGCTGTTTTTT.

The V and J genes are TRBV4-2 and TRBJ1-5; D is undetermined. The CDR3 length is 15 residues. V lost 1 base and J 4 bases, leaving 11 bases between the germline ends. The germline V gene has CDR1 LGHNA and CDR2 YNFKEQ. CDR3 bases: TGTGCCAGCAGCCAAGGCCAGGATGGAAATCAGCCCCAGCATTTT. Its protein product is CASSQGQDGNQPQHF.